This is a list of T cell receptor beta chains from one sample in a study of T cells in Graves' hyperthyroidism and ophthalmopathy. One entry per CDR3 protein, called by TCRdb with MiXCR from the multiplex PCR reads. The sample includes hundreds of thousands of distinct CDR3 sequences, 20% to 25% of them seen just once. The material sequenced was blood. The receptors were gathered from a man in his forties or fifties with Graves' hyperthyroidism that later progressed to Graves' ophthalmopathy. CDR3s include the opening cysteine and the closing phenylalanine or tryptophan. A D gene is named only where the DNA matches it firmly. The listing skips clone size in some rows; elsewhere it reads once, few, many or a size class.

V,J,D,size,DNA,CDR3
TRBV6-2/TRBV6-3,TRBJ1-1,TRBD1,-,TGTGCCAGCAGGTTACAGGGGGACACTGAAGCTTTCTTT,CASRLQGDTEAFF
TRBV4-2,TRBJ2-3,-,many,TGTGCCAGCAGCCAAGACTTGCGGATCACAGATACGCAGTATTTT,CASSQDLRITDTQYF
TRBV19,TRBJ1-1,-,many,TGTGCCAGTAGGACCGTGGGACGGATGAACACTGAAGCTTTCTTT,CASRTVGRMNTEAFF
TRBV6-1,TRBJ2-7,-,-,TGTGCCAGCAGTGGGACTTTGAAATCCGGTGAGCAGTACTTC,CASSGTLKSGEQYF
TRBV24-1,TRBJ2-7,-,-,TGTGCCACCAGTCCCAGGGGATACGAGCAGTACTTC,CATSPRGYEQYF
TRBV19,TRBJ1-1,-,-,TGTGCCAGTAGAACAGGAGGGGTGAACACTGAAGCTTTCTTT,CASRTGGVNTEAFF
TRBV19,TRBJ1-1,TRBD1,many,TGTGCCAGTAGACCAGGGGGAGGGGAAGGCACTGAAGCTTTCTTT,CASRPGGGEGTEAFF
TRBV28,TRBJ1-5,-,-,TGTGCCAGCACTACATCCGGGGGACATCACGGTACGCAGCCCCAGCATTTT,CASTTSGGHHGTQPQHF
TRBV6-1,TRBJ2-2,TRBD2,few,TGTGCCAGCAAAATACTGGGACTAGCGGGGGCCGGGGAGCTGTTTTTT,CASKILGLAGAGELFF
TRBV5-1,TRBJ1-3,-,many,TGCGCCAGCAGCTTGGAAGGGCCCTCTGGAAACACCATATATTTT,CASSLEGPSGNTIYF
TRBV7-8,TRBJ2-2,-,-,TGTGCCACCAGTGATCTCACCGTGAGCGGGGAGCTGTTTTTT,CATSDLTVSGELFF
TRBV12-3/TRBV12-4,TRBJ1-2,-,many,TGTGCCAGCATCAAAACCGACGCGAGCACCTATGGCTACACCTTC,CASIKTDASTYGYTF
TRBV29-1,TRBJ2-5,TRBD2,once,TGCAGCGTTGGGGGTAGCGGGTTAGGAGAGACCCAGTACTTC,CSVGGSGLGETQYF
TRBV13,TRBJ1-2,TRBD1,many,TGTGCCAGCAAGCTACAGGGGGCGTATGGCTACACCTTC,CASKLQGAYGYTF
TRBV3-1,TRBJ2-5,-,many,TGTGCCAGCAGCCAACCTCTTTCAGAGACCCAGTACTTC,CASSQPLSETQYF
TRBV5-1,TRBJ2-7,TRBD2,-,TGCGCCAGCAGCTTGGGGATGGGACTAGCGGGAAACTCCTACGAGCAGTACTTC,CASSLGMGLAGNSYEQYF
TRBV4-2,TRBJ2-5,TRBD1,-,TGTGCCAGCAGCCAAGGGGCAGGGGGCCAACAAGAGACCCAGTACTTC,CASSQGAGGQQETQYF
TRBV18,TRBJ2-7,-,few,TGTGCCAGCTCACCCCAACGGGGAGGCCAGGCTGGTGGCGAGCAGTACTTC,CASSPQRGGQAGGEQYF